This TCR beta chain was identified in a study of a mutant IDH1 vaccine in newly diagnosed glioma. At the level of the study: Patients arrived already treated with radiotherapy, temozolomide, or both, most having had both. The study's findings and limits: A vaccine-induced immune response developed in 90% to 95% of the patients. Any relationship between pseudoprogression and changes in top peripheral T cell clonotypes seemed absent.

Time point reported: week 11, during vaccination. Each dose delivered 300 ug of mutant IDH1 20-mer peptide subcutaneously with imiquimod. Produced via immunoSEQ multiplex PCR; TCRdb's table is partial and in-frame only. Of under 55,000 clones listed, around nine tenths were seen once; the top ten hold around 2.5%. On this clone itself: The target antigen is unknown.

CDR1 is PRHDT, CDR2 FYEKMQ, per germline (reference sequence). V was pared by 4 bases and J by 5 bases, with 3 bases of the junction left unmatched. The CDR3 runs to 14 residues. V is TRBV13 and J is TRBJ2-1, with TRBD1 matching 9 bases. The sample was PBMCs, taken from a glioma patient whose treatment included an IDH1 peptide vaccine. The receptor comes from a middle-aged man with glioma. The CDR3 DNA follows: TGTGCCAGCAGCTCGCGGACAGGGGACAATGAGCAGTTCTTC. Its translation is CASSSRTGDNEQFF.